Here is one T cell receptor beta chain with its context. The sample originates from a study of blood T cells in healthy people across ages. Sample-barcoded 5' priming and a J-beta primer mix drove a second PCR of roughly 6 to 12 cycles. TCRdb re-derived calls from the 5' RACE reads in MiXCR, one entry per CDR3 protein. This sample has hundreds of thousands of distinct CDR3 sequences, with roughly three fifths found just once. In germline, CDR1 is SGHAT, CDR2 FQNNGV. This CDR3 is built from 15 residues. The J segment lost 5 bases and the V segment lost 3 bases, leaving 9 bases of the junction unmatched.

The material sequenced was blood. The rearrangement links TRBV11-2 to TRBJ2-5; 7 positions agree with TRBD2. This clonotype was sampled from a man in his sixties in good health. The CDR3 DNA reads TGTGCCAGCAGCTTCCTGGGACTGGGAGGGGAGACCCAGTACTTC. It codes for CASSFLGLGGETQYF.